This TCR beta chain emerged from a study of post-analysis software for immune sequencing data. Overall study: Included among the disease courses, which were recorded for the cohort, were relapsing-remitting, secondary progressive and progressive-relapsing multiple sclerosis. Notes on the study in general: There were a few TRBV segments more frequent in patients than controls, and TRBV5-6, TRBV5-1 and TRBV20-1 were among them. Controls had significantly higher normalized Chao1 diversity than multiple sclerosis patients. Under the F measure, samples that were prepared in one batch clustered strongly together.

The CDR3 runs 16 residues. The germline gives CDR1 MGHRA, CDR2 YSYEKL. V shed 2 bases and J 5 bases; nucleotides not matched to a gene: 11. This clonotype was counted only a few times. Its specificity is unknown. Unique molecular identifiers were present in the TCR beta cDNA libraries. Yield was 450,000 to 650,000 cDNA molecules from roughly 0.93 to 9.6 million T cells. TCRdb reprocessed the PCR reads with MiXCR, giving one entry per CDR3 protein. This table holds some 890,000 distinct CDR3 sequences, approximately 50% found once. The J gene is TRBJ2-5, the V gene TRBV4-1; 7 bases agree with TRBD1. The sample taken for sequencing was blood. The clonotype originates from a girl aged 10 to 17 with multiple sclerosis. The CDR3 is CASSQNRGGARETQYF. The CDR3 nucleotides read TGCGCCAGCAGCCAAAATCGAGGGGGCGCCCGGGAGACCCAGTACTTC.